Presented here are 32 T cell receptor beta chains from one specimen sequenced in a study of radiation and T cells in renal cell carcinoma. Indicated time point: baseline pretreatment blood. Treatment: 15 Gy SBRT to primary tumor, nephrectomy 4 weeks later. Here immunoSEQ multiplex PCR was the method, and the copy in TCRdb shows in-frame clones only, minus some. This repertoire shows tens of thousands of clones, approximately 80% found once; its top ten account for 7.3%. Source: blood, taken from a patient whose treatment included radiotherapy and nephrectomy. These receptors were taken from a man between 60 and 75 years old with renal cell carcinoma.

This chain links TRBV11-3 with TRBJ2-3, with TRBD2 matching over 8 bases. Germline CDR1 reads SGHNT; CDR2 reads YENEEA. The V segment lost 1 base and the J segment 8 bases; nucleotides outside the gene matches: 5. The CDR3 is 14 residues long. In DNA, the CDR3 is TGTGCCAGCAGCTTAGGCGGGGGGCTCGGTACGCAGTATTTT. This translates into CASSLGGGLGTQYF.

In nucleotides, the CDR3 is TGCAGCGCTGACCCTCTCGGGGCGAACTATGGCTACACCTTC. This gives the protein CSADPLGANYGYTF. The chain employs TRBV29-1 and TRBJ1-2, with D maybe TRBD1 (5 bases). Germline V gene sequence: CDR1 SQVTM, CDR2 ANQGSEA. This CDR3 is 14 amino acids long. Trimming stripped 7 bases from V and 2 bases from J, with 17 bases between.

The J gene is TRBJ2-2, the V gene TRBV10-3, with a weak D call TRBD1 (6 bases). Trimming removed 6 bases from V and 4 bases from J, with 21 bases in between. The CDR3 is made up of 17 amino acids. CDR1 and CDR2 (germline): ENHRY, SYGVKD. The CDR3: CAISRTGLGDGTGELFF. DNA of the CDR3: TGTGCCATCAGCCGAACAGGGCTGGGAGATGGCACCGGGGAGCTGTTTTTT.

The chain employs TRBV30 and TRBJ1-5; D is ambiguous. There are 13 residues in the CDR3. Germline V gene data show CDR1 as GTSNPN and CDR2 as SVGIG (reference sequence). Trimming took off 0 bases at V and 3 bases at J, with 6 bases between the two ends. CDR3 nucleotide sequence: TGTGCCTGGAGTGTAGTGAACAATCAGCCCCAGCATTTT. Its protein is CAWSVVNNQPQHF. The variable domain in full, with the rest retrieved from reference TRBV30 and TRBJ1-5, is SQTIHQWPATLVQPVGSPLSLECTVEGTSNPNLYWYRQAAGRGLQLLFYSVGIGQISSEVPQNLSASRPQDRQFILSSKKLLLSDSGFYLCAWSVVNNQPQHFGDGTRLSIL.

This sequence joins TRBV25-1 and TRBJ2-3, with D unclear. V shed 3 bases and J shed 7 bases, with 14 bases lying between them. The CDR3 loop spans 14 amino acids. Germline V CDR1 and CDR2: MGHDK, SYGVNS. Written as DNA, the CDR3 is TGTGCCAGCAGTGACGCTGGGCCTCGAAATACGCAGTATTTT. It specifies CASSDAGPRNTQYF.

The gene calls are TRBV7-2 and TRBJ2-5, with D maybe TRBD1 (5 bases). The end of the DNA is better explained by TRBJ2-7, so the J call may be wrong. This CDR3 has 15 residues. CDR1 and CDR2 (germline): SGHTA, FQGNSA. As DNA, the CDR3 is TGTGCCAGCAGCTTAGAGGGGTTACTTGTCTACGAGCAGTACTTC. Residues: CASSLEGLLVYEQYF.

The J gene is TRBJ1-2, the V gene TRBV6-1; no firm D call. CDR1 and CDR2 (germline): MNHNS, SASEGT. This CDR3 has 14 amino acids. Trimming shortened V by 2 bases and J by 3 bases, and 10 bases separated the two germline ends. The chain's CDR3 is CASSEWVQYYGYTF. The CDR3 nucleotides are TGTGCCAGCAGTGAATGGGTACAGTACTATGGCTACACCTTC.

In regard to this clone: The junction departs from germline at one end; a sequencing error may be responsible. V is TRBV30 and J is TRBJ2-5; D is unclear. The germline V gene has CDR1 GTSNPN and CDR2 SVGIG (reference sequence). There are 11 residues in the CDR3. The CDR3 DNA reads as TGTGCCTGGAGCCTAGGGTTGGATCCACACTTC. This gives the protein CAWSLGLDPHF.

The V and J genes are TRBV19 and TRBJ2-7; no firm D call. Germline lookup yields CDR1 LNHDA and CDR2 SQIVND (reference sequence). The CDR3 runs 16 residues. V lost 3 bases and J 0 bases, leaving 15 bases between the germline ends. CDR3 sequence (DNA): TGTGCCAGTAGTATTAAGCAGTCTTTAGGCTCCTACGAGCAGTACTTC. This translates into CASSIKQSLGSYEQYF.

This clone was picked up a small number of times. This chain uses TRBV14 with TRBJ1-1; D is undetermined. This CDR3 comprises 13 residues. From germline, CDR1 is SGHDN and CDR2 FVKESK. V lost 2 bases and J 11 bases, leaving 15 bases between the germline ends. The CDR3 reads CASSQFDGSRAFF. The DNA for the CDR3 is TGTGCCAGCAGCCAATTCGATGGCTCACGGGCTTTCTTT.

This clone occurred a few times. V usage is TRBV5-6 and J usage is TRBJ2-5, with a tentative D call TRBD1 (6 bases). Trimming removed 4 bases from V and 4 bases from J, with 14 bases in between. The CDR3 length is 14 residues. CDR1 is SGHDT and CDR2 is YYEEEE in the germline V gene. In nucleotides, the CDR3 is TGTGCCAGCAGCCCAACCCAGGGGTCAGAGACCCAGTACTTC. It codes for CASSPTQGSETQYF. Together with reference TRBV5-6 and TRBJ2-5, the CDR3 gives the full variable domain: DAGVTQSPTHLIKTRGQQVTLRCSPKSGHDTVSWYQQALGQGPQFIFQYYEEEERQRGNFPDRFSGHQFPNYSSELNVNALLLGDSALYLCASSPTQGSETQYFGPGTRLLVL.

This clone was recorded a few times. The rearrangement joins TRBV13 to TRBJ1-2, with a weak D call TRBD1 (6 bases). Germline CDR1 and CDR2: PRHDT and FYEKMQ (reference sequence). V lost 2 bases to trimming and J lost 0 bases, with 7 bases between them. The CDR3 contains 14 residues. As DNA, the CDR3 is TGTGCCAGCAGCTTACAGGGGTCTAACTATGGCTACACCTTC. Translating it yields CASSLQGSNYGYTF.

The CDR3 here is CASTKGIGATNEKLFF. The CDR3 DNA sequence: TGTGCCAGTACCAAAGGAATCGGGGCGACTAATGAAAAACTGTTTTTT. The chain couples TRBV19 to TRBJ1-4; weak D call: TRBD1 (5 bases). V was trimmed by 7 bases and J by 2 bases, leaving 17 bases between them. The CDR3 sequence is 16 residues long. Germline V gives CDR1 LNHDA, CDR2 SQIVND (reference sequence).

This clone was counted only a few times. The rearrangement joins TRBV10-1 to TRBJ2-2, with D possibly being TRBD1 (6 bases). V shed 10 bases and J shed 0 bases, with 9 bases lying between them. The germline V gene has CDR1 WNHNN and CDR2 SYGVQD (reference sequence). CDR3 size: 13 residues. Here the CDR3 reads CATGTPNTGELFF. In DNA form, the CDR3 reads TGCGCCACCGGGACACCGAACACCGGGGAGCTGTTTTTT.

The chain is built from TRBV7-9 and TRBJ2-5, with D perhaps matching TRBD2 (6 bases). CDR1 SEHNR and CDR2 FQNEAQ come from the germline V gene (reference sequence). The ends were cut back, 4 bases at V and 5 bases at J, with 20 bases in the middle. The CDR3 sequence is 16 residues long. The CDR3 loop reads CASSSGGTLSGETQYF. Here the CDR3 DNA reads TGTGCCAGCAGCTCAGGCGGGACTCTGAGCGGGGAGACCCAGTACTTC. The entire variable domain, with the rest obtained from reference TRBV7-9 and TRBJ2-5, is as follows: DTGVSQNPRHKITKRGQNVTFRCDPISEHNRLYWYRQTLGQGPEFLTYFQNEAQLEKSRLLSDRFSAERPKGSFSTLEIQRTEQGDSAMYLCASSSGGTLSGETQYFGPGTRLLVL.

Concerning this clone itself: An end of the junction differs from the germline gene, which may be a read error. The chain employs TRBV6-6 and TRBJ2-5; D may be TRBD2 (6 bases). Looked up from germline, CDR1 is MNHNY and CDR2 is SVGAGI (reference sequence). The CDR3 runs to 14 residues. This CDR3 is CAISDGGAWETQYF. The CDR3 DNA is TGTGCCATCAGTGATGGAGGGGCGTGGGAGACCCAGTACTTC.

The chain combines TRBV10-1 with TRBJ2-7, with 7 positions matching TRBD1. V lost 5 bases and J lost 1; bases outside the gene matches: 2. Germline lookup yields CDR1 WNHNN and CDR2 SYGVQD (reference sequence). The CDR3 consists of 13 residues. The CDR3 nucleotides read TGCGCCAGCAGTATGGGACAGTCCTACGAGCAGTACTTC. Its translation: CASSMGQSYEQYF.

The CDR3 DNA sequence: TGTGCCAGCACGGAGGGCCGCGGAAACACCATATATTTT. Translating it yields CASTEGRGNTIYF. The chain employs TRBV25-1 and TRBJ1-3, with no clear D. The CDR3 is 13 amino acids. Germline-derived CDR1 and CDR2 are MGHDK and SYGVNS. V was pared by 7 bases and J by 4 bases, with 11 bases between.

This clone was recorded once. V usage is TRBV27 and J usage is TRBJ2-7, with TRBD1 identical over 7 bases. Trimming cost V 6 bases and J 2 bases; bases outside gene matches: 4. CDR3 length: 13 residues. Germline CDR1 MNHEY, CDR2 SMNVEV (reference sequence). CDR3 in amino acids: CASRRDRAYEQYF. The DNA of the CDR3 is TGTGCCAGCAGAAGGGACAGAGCCTACGAGCAGTACTTC.

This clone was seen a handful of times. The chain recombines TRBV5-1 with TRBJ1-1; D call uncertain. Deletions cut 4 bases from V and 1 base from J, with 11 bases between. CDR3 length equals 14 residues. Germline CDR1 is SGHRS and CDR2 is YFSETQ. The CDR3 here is CASSPRTENTEAFF. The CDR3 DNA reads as TGCGCCAGCAGCCCTAGGACGGAGAACACTGAAGCTTTCTTT.

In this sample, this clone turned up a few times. CDR3 sequence reads: CASSAGKNTEAFF. The DNA for the CDR3 is TGTGCCAGCAGTGCGGGGAAGAACACTGAAGCTTTCTTT. The chain recombines TRBV25-1 with TRBJ1-1; D remains unclear. The CDR3 has 13 amino acids. The V gene lost 4 bases and the J gene lost 1 base, with 7 bases spanning the gap. CDR1 is MGHDK, CDR2 SYGVNS, per germline.

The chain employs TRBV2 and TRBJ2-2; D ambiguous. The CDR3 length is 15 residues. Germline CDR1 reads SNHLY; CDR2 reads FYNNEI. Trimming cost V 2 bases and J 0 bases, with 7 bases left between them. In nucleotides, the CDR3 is TGTGCCAGCAGTGAACTGGCAGCGAACACCGGGGAGCTGTTTTTT. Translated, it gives CASSELAANTGELFF.

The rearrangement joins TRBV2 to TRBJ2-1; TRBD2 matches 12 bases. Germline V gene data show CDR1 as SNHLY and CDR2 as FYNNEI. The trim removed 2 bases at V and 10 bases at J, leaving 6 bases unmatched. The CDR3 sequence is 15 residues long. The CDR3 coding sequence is TGTGCCAGCAGTGAAACGGCTAGCGGGGGGGGAGAGCAGTTCTTC. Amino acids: CASSETASGGGEQFF.

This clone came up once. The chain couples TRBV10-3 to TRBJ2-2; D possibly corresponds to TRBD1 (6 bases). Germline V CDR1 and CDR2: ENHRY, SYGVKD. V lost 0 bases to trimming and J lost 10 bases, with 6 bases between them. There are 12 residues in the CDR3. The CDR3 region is CAISESGQELFF. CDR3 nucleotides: TGTGCCATCAGTGAGTCGGGACAGGAGCTGTTTTTT.

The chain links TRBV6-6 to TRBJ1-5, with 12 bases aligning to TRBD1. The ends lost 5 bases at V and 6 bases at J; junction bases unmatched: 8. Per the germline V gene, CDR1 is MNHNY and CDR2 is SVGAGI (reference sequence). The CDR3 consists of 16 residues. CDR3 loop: CASSPGQGAFSQPQHF. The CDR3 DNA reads TGTGCCAGCAGTCCGGGACAGGGGGCTTTTAGTCAGCCCCAGCATTTT.

CDR3 sequence: CASSERAGYAQYF. CDR3 sequence (DNA): TGTGCCAGCAGTGAACGAGCGGGGTATGCGCAGTATTTT. The V and J genes are TRBV2 and TRBJ2-3; 7 positions match TRBD2. V lost 2 bases and J lost 10; bases outside the gene matches: 6. Germline V lookup: CDR1 SNHLY, CDR2 FYNNEI. This CDR3 has 13 amino acids.

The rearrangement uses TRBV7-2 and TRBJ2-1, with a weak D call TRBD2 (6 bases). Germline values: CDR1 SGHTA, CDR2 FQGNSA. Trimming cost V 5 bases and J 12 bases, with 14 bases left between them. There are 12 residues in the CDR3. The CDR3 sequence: CASSLSGGLQFF. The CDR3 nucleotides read TGTGCCAGCAGCCTTTCCGGGGGTCTGCAGTTCTTC.

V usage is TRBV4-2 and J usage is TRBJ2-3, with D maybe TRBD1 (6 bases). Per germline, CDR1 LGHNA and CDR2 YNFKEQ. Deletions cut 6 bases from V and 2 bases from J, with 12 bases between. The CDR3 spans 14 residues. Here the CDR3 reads CASSLGQITDTQYF. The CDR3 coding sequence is TGTGCCAGCAGTTTAGGACAGATCACAGATACGCAGTATTTT.

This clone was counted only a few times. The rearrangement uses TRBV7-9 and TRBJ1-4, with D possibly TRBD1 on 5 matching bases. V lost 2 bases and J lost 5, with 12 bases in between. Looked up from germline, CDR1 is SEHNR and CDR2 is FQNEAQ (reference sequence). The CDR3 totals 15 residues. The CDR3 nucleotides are TGTGCCAGCAGCTTACAAGGGGTGGGGAATGAAAAACTGTTTTTT. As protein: CASSLQGVGNEKLFF.

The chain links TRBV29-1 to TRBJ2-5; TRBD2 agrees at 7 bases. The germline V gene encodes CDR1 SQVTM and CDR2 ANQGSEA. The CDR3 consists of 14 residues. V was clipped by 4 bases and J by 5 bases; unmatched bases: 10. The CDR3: CSVVTSVGTETQYF. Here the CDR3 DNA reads TGCAGCGTTGTTACTAGCGTGGGAACGGAGACCCAGTACTTC.

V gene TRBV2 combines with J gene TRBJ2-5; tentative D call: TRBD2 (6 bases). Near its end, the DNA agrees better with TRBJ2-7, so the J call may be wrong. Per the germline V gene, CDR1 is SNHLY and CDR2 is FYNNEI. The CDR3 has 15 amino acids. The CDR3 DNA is TGTGCCAGCAGTGGGGGACTGGCGAGCTCCTACGAGCAGTACTTC. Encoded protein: CASSGGLASSYEQYF.

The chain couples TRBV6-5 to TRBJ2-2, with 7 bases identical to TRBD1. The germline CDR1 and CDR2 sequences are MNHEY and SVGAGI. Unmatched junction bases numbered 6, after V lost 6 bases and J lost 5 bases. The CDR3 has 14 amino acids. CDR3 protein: CASSHRGPTGELFF. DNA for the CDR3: TGTGCCAGCAGCCACAGGGGTCCGACCGGGGAGCTGTTTTTT.